A single sample gave rise to the 10 T cell receptor beta chains below, sequenced in a study of cytomegalovirus exposure and HLA in healthy donors. Assay used: immunoSEQ multiplex PCR; TCRdb lists only in-frame clones, some missing. The sample has 90,000 to 150,000 clones; 70% to 90% are singletons. Sequencing input: PBMCs. The receptor source for this set is a man aged 18 to 30 in good health and CMV-seronegative.

The chain has TRBV2 and TRBJ2-7, with D uncertain. The ends were cut back, 6 bases at V and 5 bases at J, with 14 bases in the middle. This CDR3 contains 13 residues. CDR1 and CDR2 from the germline V gene are SNHLY and FYNNEI. This CDR3 is CASSALGLNEQYF. The CDR3 nucleotides are TGTGCCAGCAGCGCCCTTGGCTTGAACGAGCAGTACTTC.

Remarks on this clone: Additional DNA sequences in this sample encode the identical CDR3. This CDR3 is CASSTQDRGYEQYF. The CDR3 bases are TGTGCCAGTAGTACCCAGGACAGAGGCTACGAGCAGTACTTC. V is TRBV19 and J is TRBJ2-7, with D perhaps matching TRBD1 (6 bases). Per the germline V gene, CDR1 is LNHDA and CDR2 is SQIVND (reference sequence). V gave up 4 bases and J gave up 3 bases, with 13 bases separating them. The CDR3 is 14 residues long.

The V and J genes are TRBV10-2 and TRBJ2-7; 9 bases are shared with TRBD1. After removal of 4 bases from V and 0 bases from J, the junction contained 7 bases not matched to a gene. The CDR3 is 16 residues long. CDR1 is WSHSY and CDR2 is SAAADI in the germline V gene. For the CDR3, the DNA is TGCGCCAGCAGTGTGGACAGGGGAGGGAGCTCCTACGAGCAGTACTTC. It translates to CASSVDRGGSSYEQYF.

This clone was detected ten times or more. V and J are TRBV19 and TRBJ1-4, with D possibly matching TRBD1 (5 bases). The CDR3 totals 14 residues. Germline V CDR1 and CDR2: LNHDA, SQIVND (reference sequence). Trimming stripped 0 bases from V and 8 bases from J, with 10 bases between. CDR3 nucleotide sequence: TGTGCCAGTAGTATAGAGGGGGGAGTCGAAAAACTGTTTTTT. This codes for CASSIEGGVEKLFF.

V gene TRBV2 combines with J gene TRBJ1-1; D is undetermined. V shed 7 bases and J shed 4 bases, with 19 bases lying between them. The CDR3 covers 15 residues. The germline V gene encodes CDR1 SNHLY and CDR2 FYNNEI. CDR3 bases: TGTGCCAGCACACCATTTATCACAGTGAGCACTGAAGCTTTCTTT. This translates into CASTPFITVSTEAFF.

The rearrangement links TRBV25-1 to TRBJ1-5; D is unresolved. Trimming took off 3 bases at V and 9 bases at J, with 12 bases between the two ends. CDR3 length: 13 residues. CDR1 and CDR2 (germline): MGHDK, SYGVNS. The CDR3 region is CASSDGTLWPQHF. The CDR3 coding sequence is TGTGCCAGCAGTGACGGTACCCTCTGGCCCCAGCATTTT. Together with reference TRBV25-1 and TRBJ1-5, the CDR3 gives the full variable domain: EADIYQTPRYLVIGTGKKITLECSQTMGHDKMYWYQQDPGMELHLIHYSYGVNSTEKGDLSSESTVSRIRTEHFPLTLESARPSHTSQYLCASSDGTLWPQHFGDGTRLSIL.

The V and J genes are TRBV5-4 and TRBJ2-2; 10 nucleotides agree with TRBD1. The CDR3 spans 17 residues. Germline CDR1 SGHNT, CDR2 YYREEE (reference sequence). J lost 5 bases, V lost 4 bases, and 11 bases had no gene match. The CDR3 here is CASSPTGGAGGTGELFF. In nucleotides, the CDR3 is TGTGCCAGCAGCCCGACAGGGGGCGCCGGAGGAACCGGGGAGCTGTTTTTT.

The table lists this clone with a count of one. This chain joins TRBV6-1 and TRBJ2-6, with D tentatively TRBD1 (6 bases). CDR3 length equals 15 residues. Germline lookup yields CDR1 MNHNS and CDR2 SASEGT. Trimming pared 4 bases from V and 3 bases from J, leaving 10 bases between. The CDR3 region has the DNA TGTGCCAGCAGTGTCAGGGGTGGTGGGGCCAACGTCCTGACTTTC. This codes for CASSVRGGGANVLTF.

The V call is TRBV30, the J call TRBJ2-7; 7 nucleotides line up with TRBD1. CDR1 is GTSNPN, CDR2 SVGIG, per germline (reference sequence). This CDR3 contains 13 residues. Losses at the gene ends were 4 bases for V and 4 bases for J; bases not matched to a gene: 7. DNA for the CDR3: TGTGCCTGGACGGGCAGGGGGACGTACGAGCAGTACTTC. It encodes CAWTGRGTYEQYF. The full variable domain, with the rest looked up from reference TRBV30 and TRBJ2-7, is SQTIHQWPATLVQPVGSPLSLECTVEGTSNPNLYWYRQAAGRGLQLLFYSVGIGQISSEVPQNLSASRPQDRQFILSSKKLLLSDSGFYLCAWTGRGTYEQYFGPGTRLTVT.

The chain couples TRBV30 to TRBJ2-7; 11 nucleotides align to TRBD2. With V trimmed by 0 bases and J by 3 bases, 10 bases remained unmatched. CDR1 GTSNPN and CDR2 SVGIG come from the germline V gene (reference sequence). The CDR3 covers 17 residues. The CDR3 DNA sequence: TGTGCCTGGAGTGTACAGGGGGGACTAGCGGTTATCTACGAGCAGTACTTC. Translation gives CAWSVQGGLAVIYEQYF. Full variable domain (outside the CDR3, taken from reference TRBV30 and TRBJ2-7): SQTIHQWPATLVQPVGSPLSLECTVEGTSNPNLYWYRQAAGRGLQLLFYSVGIGQISSEVPQNLSASRPQDRQFILSSKKLLLSDSGFYLCAWSVQGGLAVIYEQYFGPGTRLTVT.